This T cell receptor (beta chain) was observed in a study of T cell responses to AZD1222 COVID-19 vaccine. Study details: Second-dose groups at about 4 or about 12 weeks were pooled.

Generated by immunoSEQ multiplex PCR, the TCRdb table keeps only in-frame clones and is missing some. The sample contains approximately 67,000 clones, roughly 80% of which appear only once. V lost 5 bases to trimming and J lost 4 bases; unmatched junction nucleotides: 10. CDR3 length: 15 residues. Germline-derived CDR1 and CDR2 are SGHTA and FQGTGA. Study-level results: Vaccine-associated CD4 TCRs ranged over spike, dominating at 160-218 and 743-854. Among those given AZD1222, only five to seven were seropositive at baseline.

This clone is deemed medium-sized. Its target is not known. The genes are TRBV7-3 and TRBJ1-2, with 7 bases aligning to TRBD1. This TCR was recovered from an adult in good health. The specimen was peripheral blood, collected on day 0 of AZD1222 vaccination. CDR3 sequence reads: CASSLTSGTAYGYTF. In DNA form, the CDR3 reads TGTGCCAGCAGCCTGACATCCGGGACAGCCTATGGCTACACCTTC.